These T cell receptor beta chains were read from a single sample in a study of monozygotic twins with cystic fibrosis. The protocol was immunoSEQ multiplex PCR, while the TCRdb copy is restricted to in-frame clones and leaves out a portion. The table shows under 40,000 clones, with nearly 98% occurring only once. Source material: blood. The receptors here all came from a girl aged 2-9 years with cystic fibrosis. Both conserved end residues are part of each CDR3. A D gene is named only where the DNA matches it firmly. Size tells how often a clone was seen (once, few, many) or the class of an expanded clone, and some rows leave it out.

>NA|TRBV29-1|TRBJ2-2|NA
CSVDLPNTGELFF
TGCAGCGTTGATTTACCGAACACCGGGGAGCTGTTTTTT
>TRBD2|TRBV6-4|TRBJ2-3|once
CASSGPGLASTDTQYF
TGTGCCAGCAGTGGCCCGGGACTAGCTAGCACAGATACGCAGTATTTT
>NA|TRBV27|TRBJ1-4|NA
CASSLSPQYNEKLFF
TGTGCCAGCAGTTTATCGCCACAGTATAATGAAAAACTGTTTTTT
>NA|TRBV9|TRBJ1-1|NA
CASSVDSSTEAFF
TGTGCCAGCAGCGTCGACAGTTCCACTGAAGCTTTCTTT
>NA|TRBV5-1|TRBJ1-5|once
CASSVDQGPYSNQPQHF
TGCGCCAGCAGCGTCGACCAGGGGCCGTACAGCAATCAGCCCCAGCATTTT
>TRBD1|TRBV7-9|TRBJ1-1|NA
CASSLWTGGLNTEAFF
TGTGCCAGCAGCCTTTGGACAGGAGGCCTAAACACTGAAGCTTTCTTT
>NA|TRBV11-2|TRBJ2-7|NA
CASSLGGKGSYEQYF
TGTGCCAGCAGCTTAGGAGGTAAAGGGTCCTACGAGCAGTACTTC
>TRBD2|TRBV30|TRBJ2-2|once
CAWSDGRAPGELFF
TGTGCCTGGAGTGATGGGAGGGCCCCCGGGGAGCTGTTTTTT
>TRBD1|TRBV19|TRBJ1-1|NA
CASSMTGPMNTEAFF
TGTGCCAGTAGTATGACAGGGCCCATGAACACTGAAGCTTTCTTT
>TRBD2|TRBV2|TRBJ2-1|NA
CASKQLAGKDEQFF
TGTGCCAGCAAACAACTAGCGGGAAAGGATGAGCAGTTCTTC
>NA|TRBV18|TRBJ2-2|NA
CASSPVLWSGELFF
TGTGCCAGCTCACCAGTCTTGTGGTCCGGGGAGCTGTTTTTT
>TRBD2|TRBV19|TRBJ2-3|NA
CASKGGSRSTDTQYF
TGTGCCAGTAAAGGCGGGAGTCGAAGCACAGATACGCAGTATTTT
>NA|TRBV5-8|TRBJ1-2|NA
CASSLNVYGYTF
TGTGCCAGCAGCTTGAACGTTTATGGCTACACCTTC
>TRBD1|TRBV19|TRBJ1-1|once
CASSILTGPNTEAFF
TGTGCCAGTAGTATATTGACAGGGCCAAACACTGAAGCTTTCTTT
>NA|TRBV14|TRBJ2-5|NA
CASSRGRGRFETQYF
TGTGCCAGCAGCCGGGGACGAGGGAGGTTTGAGACCCAGTACTTC
>NA|TRBV11-1|TRBJ1-2|NA
CASSAGVYGYTF
TGTGCCAGCAGCGCAGGGGTCTATGGCTACACCTTC
>NA|TRBV30|TRBJ2-3|once
CAWSQDDTQYF
TGTGCCTGGAGTCAAGACGATACGCAGTATTTT
>NA|TRBV30|TRBJ2-1|NA
CAWSVWLGEQFF
TGTGCCTGGAGTGTTTGGTTGGGTGAGCAGTTCTTC
>TRBD2|TRBV29-1|TRBJ2-1|once
CSVGGLAGNEQFF
TGCAGCGTTGGGGGACTAGCAGGCAATGAGCAGTTCTTC
>NA|TRBV27|TRBJ2-3|once
CASSPGPMFTDTQYF
TGTGCCAGCAGTCCGGGCCCGATGTTCACAGATACGCAGTATTTT
>TRBD1|TRBV14|TRBJ1-1|NA
CASSHMTGGRNTEAFF
TGTGCCAGCAGCCATATGACAGGGGGAAGGAACACTGAAGCTTTCTTT
>TRBD2|TRBV6-1|TRBJ2-1|NA
CASSENSSGRGDEQFF
TGTGCCAGCAGTGAAAATTCTAGCGGGAGGGGGGATGAGCAGTTCTTC
>NA|TRBV15|TRBJ1-5|NA
CATSSGHSKGNQPQHF
TGTGCCACCAGCAGTGGTCACAGTAAGGGTAATCAGCCCCAGCATTTT
>NA|TRBV4-1|TRBJ1-3|NA
CASSHSGRRGISGNTIYF
TGCGCCAGCAGCCACTCAGGGAGGAGGGGGATCTCTGGAAACACCATATATTTT
>TRBD1|TRBV6-1|TRBJ1-2|once
CASGGTGAFGGYTF
TGTGCCAGCGGAGGGACAGGCGCTTTCGGCGGCTACACCTTC
>TRBD2|TRBV5-8|TRBJ2-7|once
CASSLQRDYTSYEQYF
TGTGCCAGCAGCTTGCAGCGGGACTACACATCCTACGAGCAGTACTTC
>NA|TRBV5-1|TRBJ2-3|NA
CASRRQESTDTQYF
TGCGCCAGCAGACGACAGGAAAGCACAGATACGCAGTATTTT
>NA|TRBV4-1|TRBJ1-6|once
CASSQGHLNSPLHF
TGCGCCAGCAGCCAGGGACACCTAAATTCACCCCTCCACTTT
>TRBD1|TRBV27|TRBJ2-5|NA
CASSFFRDSQETQYF
TGTGCCAGCAGTTTCTTCCGGGACAGCCAAGAGACCCAGTACTTC
>NA|TRBV11-1|TRBJ1-1|NA
CASSLSRAEAFF
TGTGCCAGCAGCCTTAGCAGGGCTGAAGCTTTCTTT
>TRBD1|TRBV7-2|TRBJ1-5|NA
CASSPGQGVNQPQHF
TGTGCCAGCAGCCCGGGACAGGGGGTGAATCAGCCCCAGCATTTT
>TRBD1|TRBV18|TRBJ1-4|NA
CASSTTGAAGEKLFF
TGTGCCAGCTCAACAACAGGGGCGGCTGGAGAAAAACTGTTTTTT
>NA|TRBV7-9|TRBJ1-2|NA
CASSLAVFDGYTF
TGTGCCAGCAGCTTAGCAGTTTTTGATGGCTACACCTTC
>NA|TRBV2|TRBJ1-4|NA
CASSLYEELFF
TGTGCCAGCAGCCTGTACGAGGAACTGTTTTTT
>TRBD2|TRBV7-6|TRBJ2-7|NA
CASSTGTSGKASEQYF
TGTGCCAGCAGCACCGGGACTAGCGGGAAGGCGTCCGAGCAGTACTTC
>NA|TRBV2|TRBJ2-7|NA
CASLTGFFHEQYF
TGTGCCAGCTTGACAGGCTTTTTTCACGAGCAGTACTTC
>NA|TRBV5-1|TRBJ2-1|NA
CASSLDQTLQFF
TGCGCCAGCAGCTTGGACCAGACATTGCAGTTCTTC
>NA|TRBV5-1|TRBJ1-2|NA
CASSLDGGRYGYTF
TGCGCCAGCAGCTTGGACGGAGGACGGTATGGCTACACCTTC
>TRBD2|TRBV27|TRBJ2-7|once
CASRTSGDYEQYF
TGTGCCAGCAGGACTAGCGGGGATTACGAGCAGTACTTC
>NA|TRBV28|TRBJ1-1|NA
CASKGTVNTEAFF
TGTGCCAGCAAGGGGACGGTGAACACTGAAGCTTTCTTT
>TRBD1|TRBV6-1|TRBJ1-3|NA
CASSEGLPGTDGNTIYF
TGTGCCAGCAGTGAAGGACTACCCGGGACAGACGGAAACACCATATATTTT
>TRBD1|TRBV5-1|TRBJ2-5|NA
CASSLTGGNEETQYF
TGCGCCAGCAGCTTGACAGGGGGTAACGAAGAGACCCAGTACTTC
>NA|TRBV30|TRBJ1-1|NA
CAWSVDRYEAFF
TGTGCCTGGAGTGTGGACCGTTATGAAGCTTTCTTT
>TRBD1|TRBV10-3|TRBJ1-2|NA
CAITRTGPADYGYTF
TGTGCCATCACCCGGACAGGACCAGCAGATTATGGCTACACCTTC
>TRBD1|TRBV6-5|TRBJ1-4|NA
CASSYLGTAGEKLFF
TGTGCCAGCAGTTACTTGGGGACAGCAGGGGAAAAACTGTTTTTT
>NA|TRBV4-1|TRBJ1-5|NA
CASSHILGQGGQPQHF
TGCGCCAGCAGCCATATCTTGGGGCAGGGCGGTCAGCCCCAGCATTTT
>TRBD1|TRBV6-5|TRBJ2-7|NA
CASGGARQGRYEQYF
TGTGCCAGCGGAGGAGCAAGACAGGGGCGCTACGAGCAGTACTTC